This passage covers 29 T cell receptor beta chains from one sample sequenced in a study of identical twins. TCRdb re-derived calls from the 5' RACE reads in MiXCR, one entry per CDR3 protein. The sample shows roughly 240,000 distinct CDR3 sequences, approximately 8% of them seen only once. This same sample was also part of a study on yellow fever vaccine responses in identical twins.

The sequenced sample consisted of CD8+ T cells sorted from blood. These receptors originate from a woman younger than 35 in good health.

The chain recombines TRBV20-1 with TRBJ2-7; D gene ambiguous. This CDR3 has 14 residues. Germline V gene lookup returns CDR1 DFQATT and CDR2 SNEGSKA (reference sequence). Trimming took 5 bases from V and 2 from J, leaving 16 bases between them. The CDR3 DNA reads as TGCAGTGCTCGTAGGAGCTTAACTCCCTACGAGCAGTACTTC. As protein: CSARRSLTPYEQYF.

This clonotype has only a few counts. The chain joins TRBV28 to TRBJ2-2, with 7 bases identical to TRBD2. Germline trimming cut 5 bases from V and 3 bases from J; bases unmatched to any gene: 9. Germline lookup yields CDR1 MDHEN and CDR2 SYDVKM. The CDR3 covers 16 residues. The CDR3 protein is CASSPGGGVDTGELFF. The CDR3 coding sequence is TGTGCCAGCAGTCCGGGAGGCGGGGTCGACACCGGGGAGCTGTTTTTT.

Ten or more counts support this clonotype. This chain connects TRBV12-3 or TRBV12-4 to TRBJ1-1, with D possibly matching TRBD1 (6 bases). With 4 bases removed from V and 0 bases from J, the gap between germline ends came to 9 bases. This CDR3 region has 14 residues. The CDR3 is CASSSGHVNTEAFF. The CDR3 DNA reads as TGTGCCAGCAGTTCGGGACATGTGAACACTGAAGCTTTCTTT.

This clonotype was observed at least ten times. The chain recombines TRBV11-2 with TRBJ2-7; no clear D. The V gene's germline CDR1 is SGHAT and CDR2 FQNNGV. The CDR3 extends over 13 amino acids. V was trimmed by 1 base and J by 2 bases, leaving 6 bases between them. The CDR3 DNA reads TGTGCCAGCAGCTTAGGTGCTACCTACGAGCAGTACGTC. This gives the protein CASSLGATYEQYV.

This clonotype was found many times. V gene TRBV7-9 combines with J gene TRBJ2-3; the D gene is possibly TRBD2 (5 bases). Between the trimmed V and J ends, which lost 1 base and 7 bases, there was a span of 15 bases. The CDR3 covers 15 residues. CDR1 is SEHNR, CDR2 FQNEAQ, per germline (reference sequence). The CDR3 here is CASSLDSPSGNTQYF. In DNA form, the CDR3 reads TGTGCCAGCAGCTTAGATTCTCCCTCCGGGAATACGCAGTATTTT.

This clonotype came up a few times. The rearrangement uses TRBV6-5 and TRBJ2-5, with 9 bases lining up with TRBD1. The CDR3 is made up of 16 amino acids. In germline, CDR1 is MNHEY, CDR2 SVGAGI. J lost 4 bases, V lost 6 bases, and 12 bases had no gene match. The CDR3 region is CASRLPTGQGGETQYF. The CDR3 coding sequence is TGTGCCAGCAGATTACCGACGGGACAGGGAGGAGAGACCCAGTACTTC.

The V gene is TRBV28, the J gene TRBJ2-5, with 12 bases lining up with TRBD1. The CDR3 spans 18 residues. The junction had 11 bases not matched to a gene; V was cut back by 1 base and J by 5 bases. Germline assignment: CDR1 MDHEN and CDR2 SYDVKM. Here the CDR3 DNA reads TGTGCCAGCAGTTTATTGGCTGCCGGGACAGGGGGCTTGGAGACCCAGTACTTC. Translating gives CASSLLAAGTGGLETQYF.

This clonotype was counted many times. The chain combines TRBV28 with TRBJ2-3; 12 nucleotides line up with TRBD2. J was trimmed by 3 bases and V by 5 bases; bases with no gene match: 6. The length of the CDR3 is 16 residues. Per the germline V gene, CDR1 is MDHEN and CDR2 is SYDVKM. The CDR3: CASSPTLAGGTDTQYF. The DNA for the CDR3 is TGTGCCAGCAGTCCCACTCTAGCGGGGGGGACAGATACGCAGTATTTT.

This clonotype was observed a few times. This chain joins TRBV7-9 and TRBJ2-7; the match to TRBD2 covers 10 bases. The CDR3 is 15 amino acids. With V trimmed by 5 bases and J by 2 bases, 6 bases remained unmatched. Germline CDR1 and CDR2: SEHNR and FQNEAQ (reference sequence). The CDR3 spells CASSPGTSVTYEQYV. The DNA for the CDR3 is TGTGCCAGCAGCCCTGGGACTAGCGTAACCTACGAGCAGTACGTC.

The rearrangement links TRBV11-1 to TRBJ2-1; TRBD2 agrees at 9 bases. J was trimmed by 3 bases and V by 5 bases; bases with no gene match: 20. This CDR3 spans 20 amino acids. CDR1 and CDR2 (germline): SGHAT, FQDESV (reference sequence). In nucleotides, the CDR3 is TGTGCCAGCAGCGCACCTCGGGGTAGCGGGGGAACCCGACACTACAATGAGCAGTTCTTC. It specifies CASSAPRGSGGTRHYNEQFF.

This chain links TRBV20-1 with TRBJ2-3; 9 nucleotides line up with TRBD2. This CDR3 comprises 13 residues. Trimming cost V 5 bases and J 9 bases; bases outside gene matches: 9. Germline V gene data show CDR1 as DFQATT and CDR2 as SNEGSKA (reference sequence). CDR3 sequence: CSALTGTSQTQYF. The CDR3 DNA reads TGCAGTGCTCTAACCGGGACTAGCCAAACGCAGTATTTT.

The DNA for the CDR3 is TGTGCCAGCAGTTTACGGGACAGGGGGTCACCCCTCCACTTT. It yields the protein CASSLRDRGSPLHF. The chain carries TRBV12-3 or TRBV12-4 and TRBJ1-6, with 11 bases matching TRBD1. CDR3 length equals 14 residues. V shed 2 bases, J shed 10 bases, and the junction held 1 base outside the gene matches.

This clonotype was observed a few times. The rearrangement links TRBV6-1 to TRBJ1-1; 7 nucleotides agree with TRBD1. Germline V gene lookup returns CDR1 MNHNS and CDR2 SASEGT. The V segment lost 6 bases and the J segment 6 bases; nucleotides outside the gene matches: 10. This CDR3 spans 14 amino acids. The CDR3 region has the DNA TGTGCCAGCAGCAGGGGGGCGGAGGGCGCTGAAGCTTTCTTT. This gives the protein CASSRGAEGAEAFF.

This clonotype has a count of ten or more. The chain combines TRBV6-5 with TRBJ1-2, with D perhaps matching TRBD1 (6 bases). Germline CDR1 MNHEY, CDR2 SVGAGI. The CDR3 sequence is 14 residues long. Trimming removed 0 bases from V and 8 bases from J, with 13 bases in between. The CDR3 DNA is TGTGCCAGCAGTTACTCAGAGGGGGGCCGCGGCTACACCTTC. Protein product: CASSYSEGGRGYTF.

This clonotype was seen at least ten times. The chain is built from TRBV5-1 and TRBJ2-7; D gene unclear. V lost 2 bases and J 2 bases, leaving 8 bases between the germline ends. The germline CDR1 and CDR2 sequences are SGHRS and YFSETQ. The length of the CDR3 is 13 residues. CDR3 nucleotide sequence: TGCGCCAGCAGCTTCAATAATCCCTACGAGCAGTACTTC. This gives the protein CASSFNNPYEQYF.

This clonotype appeared a few times. The chain recombines TRBV6-1 with TRBJ2-3, with D unresolved. Germline CDR1 is MNHNS and CDR2 is SASEGT. V was shortened by 6 bases and J by 0 bases, with 16 bases between the two germline ends. This CDR3 spans 16 amino acids. CDR3 sequence (DNA): TGTGCCAGCAGCATCGACACTGCTGCTAGCACAGATACGCAGTATTTT. Translated, it gives CASSIDTAASTDTQYF.

By proportion, this clonotype is medium-sized. This chain links TRBV6-4 with TRBJ2-1; no definite D call. V gave up 0 bases and J gave up 4 bases, with 7 bases separating them. The CDR3 runs 14 residues. Germline V gives CDR1 MRHNA, CDR2 SNTAGT. The CDR3: CASSDSGGYNEQFF. DNA for the CDR3: TGTGCCAGCAGTGACTCGGGCGGTTACAATGAGCAGTTCTTC.

CDR3 in DNA: TGCAGTGCTAGGATCAGCCTGGAAAGATACGAGCAGTACTTC. It yields the protein CSARISLERYEQYF. The V call is TRBV20-1, the J call TRBJ2-7; D is ambiguous. The CDR3 covers 14 residues. Trimming took 3 bases from V and 4 from J, leaving 16 bases between them. Germline V gives CDR1 DFQATT, CDR2 SNEGSKA (reference sequence).

This clonotype has a count of ten or more. The CDR3 DNA reads as TGTGCCAGCAGTTCCTCCGGGACAAATCCCTACGAGCAGTACTTC. Amino acids: CASSSSGTNPYEQYF. V and J are TRBV27 and TRBJ2-7; possible D gene TRBD1, 6 bases. The CDR3 runs 15 residues. Trimming left V 4 bases short and J 2 bases short, with 15 bases between. Germline V gene lookup returns CDR1 MNHEY and CDR2 SMNVEV (reference sequence).

In this sample, this clonotype turned up many times. The chain links TRBV10-3 to TRBJ2-2; 7 bases fit TRBD2. The CDR3 contains 18 residues. Trimming removed 10 bases from V and 2 bases from J; junction bases left unmatched: 19. CDR1 and CDR2 from the germline V gene are ENHRY and SYGVKD. The CDR3 DNA reads TGTGCCACCCACCCAACCTTCAGAAGCGGGGCAAACACCGGGGAGCTGTTTTTT. Amino acid sequence: CATHPTFRSGANTGELFF.

There are many counts of this clonotype. The genes are TRBV20-1 and TRBJ2-3, with 9 nucleotides matching TRBD2. Trimming at V came to 6 bases and at J to 1 base, leaving 2 bases not matched to a gene. Germline CDR1 reads DFQATT; CDR2 reads SNEGSKA (reference sequence). The CDR3 loop spans 13 amino acids. The CDR3 protein is CSALAGGTDTQYF. Here the CDR3 DNA reads TGCAGTGCCTTAGCGGGAGGCACAGATACGCAGTATTTT.

The J gene is TRBJ2-1, the V gene TRBV14; perhaps TRBD1 as D (5 bases). Trimming cost V 0 bases and J 7 bases, with 16 bases left between them. The CDR3 consists of 16 residues. Germline values: CDR1 SGHDN, CDR2 FVKESK. The DNA for the CDR3 is TGTGCCAGCAGCCAAGATATGAGTAGGGGCAGGAATGAGCAGTTCTTC. The encoded protein is CASSQDMSRGRNEQFF.

This sequence joins TRBV12-3 or TRBV12-4 and TRBJ2-5; D might be TRBD1 or TRBD2, each matching 5 bases. Deletions cut 3 bases from V and 5 bases from J, with 10 bases between. This CDR3 has 13 residues. CDR3 region: CASSFWGMETQYF. The DNA of the CDR3 is TGTGCCAGCAGTTTTTGGGGGATGGAGACCCAGTACTTC.

The chain employs TRBV2 and TRBJ2-5; 10 bases match TRBD1. Trimming at V came to 6 bases and at J to 5 bases, leaving 12 bases not matched to a gene. Germline V gene sequence: CDR1 SNHLY, CDR2 FYNNEI. The CDR3 contains 16 residues. Written as DNA, the CDR3 is TGTGCCAGCAGGACAGGGGGCGGAGGATATCGGGAGACCCAGTACTTC. Amino acid sequence: CASRTGGGGYRETQYF.

This clonotype showed up just a few times. The chain links TRBV2 to TRBJ2-5, with TRBD2 identical over 8 bases. Per germline, CDR1 SNHLY and CDR2 FYNNEI. The V and J ends lost 11 bases and 2 bases, in that order; junction bases with no gene match: 4. This CDR3 spans 12 amino acids. CDR3 sequence: CAGEREQETQYF. CDR3 sequence (DNA): TGTGCCGGGGAGCGGGAGCAAGAGACCCAGTACTTC.

CDR3 amino acids: CASSPRDQYNEQFF. CDR3 bases: TGTGCCAGCAGCCCACGGGACCAGTACAATGAGCAGTTCTTC. This chain connects TRBV7-7 to TRBJ2-1; TRBD1 or TRBD2 may be the D gene (5 bases each). Trimming shortened V by 5 bases and J by 4 bases, and 12 bases separated the two germline ends. Germline assignment: CDR1 SSHAT and CDR2 FNYEAQ (reference sequence). The CDR3 sequence is 14 residues long. Variable domain in full (rest from reference TRBV7-7 and TRBJ2-1): GAGVSQSPRYKVTKRGQDVTLRCDPISSHATLYWYQQALGQGPEFLTYFNYEAQPDKSGLPSDRFSAERPEGSISTLTIQRTEQRDSAMYRCASSPRDQYNEQFFGPGTRLTVL.

This chain uses TRBV27 with TRBJ2-3; 12 bases are shared with TRBD2. CDR1 is MNHEY and CDR2 is SMNVEV in the germline V gene (reference sequence). The CDR3 loop spans 15 amino acids. The V segment lost 5 bases and the J segment 11 bases; nucleotides outside the gene matches: 11. The CDR3 spells CASSAGASGGAEQYF. CDR3 coding DNA: TGTGCCAGCAGTGCCGGGGCTAGCGGGGGGGCCGAGCAGTATTTT.

The chain carries TRBV7-9 and TRBJ1-1; 7 positions match TRBD1. The CDR3 has 14 residues. Germline CDR1 is SEHNR and CDR2 is FQNEAQ (reference sequence). Germline trimming cut 7 bases from V and 4 bases from J; bases unmatched to any gene: 9. The CDR3 nucleotides read TGTGCCAGCACCAGGGGGAGGGCGGGCACTGAAGCTTTCTTT. Translated: CASTRGRAGTEAFF.

This clonotype was observed a handful of times. The V call is TRBV20-1, the J call TRBJ2-1, with D tentatively TRBD1 (5 bases). Germline V gene sequence: CDR1 DFQATT, CDR2 SNEGSKA (reference sequence). The CDR3 runs 17 residues. V dropped 0 bases and J dropped 4 bases, with 19 bases sitting between them. CDR3 coding DNA: TGCAGTGCTAGAGATTCCAAGGGGTCCCGAGCGTACAATGAGCAGTTCTTC. Amino acid sequence: CSARDSKGSRAYNEQFF.